These 25 T cell receptor beta chains originate from one sample sequenced in a study of Ad26.COV2.S vaccination and SARS-CoV-2 variants. Treatment described: around 19 received Ad26.COV2.S at low or high dose, single or two shots; several received placebo; per-sample allocation not given. Sampling happened 63 days after the first vaccine or placebo injection. Repertoires were generated with immunoSEQ multiplex PCR, while TCRdb's copy carries only in-frame clones and drops some. The sample has 350,000 to 500,000 clones, roughly 90% seen once; the top ten hold about 3.5%. The material sequenced was peripheral blood, taken in a trial of Ad26.COV2.S vaccine versus placebo. The origin of the receptors is a person between 18 and 65 years old who received the Ad26.COV2.S COVID-19 vaccine or a placebo.

The chain combines TRBV5-4 with TRBJ2-5; TRBD2 agrees at 10 bases. CDR1 and CDR2 (germline): SGHNT, YYREEE (reference sequence). The V and J ends lost 6 bases and 2 bases, in that order; junction bases with no gene match: 4. The CDR3 spans 14 residues. CDR3 coding DNA: TGTGCCAGCAAACTTAGCGGGGGGCAAGAGACCCAGTACTTC. This encodes CASKLSGGQETQYF. The variable domain in full, completed from reference TRBV5-4 and TRBJ2-5, reads ETGVTQSPTHLIKTRGQQVTLRCSSQSGHNTVSWYQQALGQGPQFIFQYYREEENGRGNFPPRFSGLQFPNYSSELNVNALELDDSALYLCASKLSGGQETQYFGPGTRLLVL.

The chain links TRBV18 to TRBJ1-4; 10 nucleotides agree with TRBD1. J lost 6 bases, V lost 4 bases, and 2 bases had no gene match. The CDR3 contains 14 residues. The V gene's germline CDR1 is KGHSH and CDR2 LQKENI. The CDR3 here is CASSLGQGDEKLFF. The CDR3 coding sequence is TGTGCCAGCTCACTCGGACAGGGGGATGAAAAACTGTTTTTT. Full variable domain (rest looked up from reference TRBV18 and TRBJ1-4): NAGVMQNPRHLVRRRGQEARLRCSPMKGHSHVYWYRQLPEEGLKFMVYLQKENIIDESGMPKERFSAEFPKEGPSILRIQQVVRGDSAAYFCASSLGQGDEKLFFGSGTQLSVL.

V usage is TRBV7-6 and J usage is TRBJ1-6; D possibly corresponds to TRBD1 (6 bases). Germline-derived CDR1 and CDR2 are SGHVS and FNYEAQ. V lost 2 bases, J lost 8 bases, and 16 bases lay in between. The CDR3 spans 16 residues. The CDR3 protein is CASSLLGVGAYSPLHF. In DNA form, the CDR3 reads TGTGCCAGCAGCTTACTCGGCGTGGGGGCCTATTCACCCCTCCACTTT.

The genes are TRBV15 and TRBJ2-7, with D unresolved. The CDR3 has 13 residues. V was shortened by 5 bases and J by 1 base, with 9 bases between the two germline ends. Germline loops: CDR1 LNHNV, CDR2 YYDKDF (reference sequence). CDR3 in DNA: TGTGCCACCAGCTACGGGCCTTCCTACGAGCAGTACTTC. This encodes CATSYGPSYEQYF.

The chain's CDR3 is CAWSVDSGNTIYF. In nucleotides, the CDR3 is TGTGCCTGGAGTGTAGACTCTGGAAACACCATATATTTT. This chain uses TRBV30 with TRBJ1-3; D unresolved. CDR1 GTSNPN and CDR2 SVGIG come from the germline V gene (reference sequence). Between the trimmed V and J ends, which lost 0 bases and 0 bases, there was a span of 3 bases. The CDR3 length is 13 residues.

The chain combines TRBV5-1 with TRBJ2-7, with D unresolved. Trimming stripped 2 bases from V and 0 bases from J, with 6 bases between. The CDR3 runs 13 residues. Germline values: CDR1 SGHRS, CDR2 YFSETQ. The CDR3 DNA reads as TGCGCCAGCAGCTTAGAAGTCTCCTACGAGCAGTACTTC. This translates into CASSLEVSYEQYF.

The chain couples TRBV5-1 to TRBJ2-7; maybe TRBD2 (7 bases). The germline V gene has CDR1 SGHRS and CDR2 YFSETQ. Between the trimmed V and J ends, which lost 1 base and 1 base, there was a span of 12 bases. This CDR3 spans 15 amino acids. Written as DNA, the CDR3 is TGCGCCAGCAGCTTGAGGGGGGGCCAATCCTACGAGCAGTACTTC. Translated, it gives CASSLRGGQSYEQYF.

Concerning this clone: The same CDR3 also results from other DNA sequences found in this sample. This chain joins TRBV18 and TRBJ1-1; 10 bases match TRBD1. The germline CDR1 and CDR2 sequences are KGHSH and LQKENI. The CDR3 has 13 residues. V shed 3 bases, J shed 6 bases, and the junction held 1 base outside the gene matches. Here the CDR3 reads CASSPGQGAEAFF. In nucleotides, the CDR3 is TGTGCCAGCTCACCCGGACAGGGGGCTGAAGCTTTCTTT.

The chain has TRBV10-3 and TRBJ2-1, with D unresolved. The CDR3 covers 16 residues. Trimming took off 3 bases at V and 4 bases at J, with 16 bases between the two ends. The germline gives CDR1 ENHRY, CDR2 SYGVKD. The CDR3 reads CAISDPRVGHYNEQFF. The CDR3 nucleotides read TGTGCCATCAGTGACCCTAGGGTTGGCCATTACAATGAGCAGTTCTTC.

The CDR3 nucleotides are TGTGCCAGCAGGGAATGGACAGGGGTAAAGACCCAGTACTTC. As protein: CASREWTGVKTQYF. The chain has TRBV28 and TRBJ2-5, with 9 bases matching TRBD1. The CDR3 runs to 14 residues. With 6 bases clipped from V and 6 bases from J, the junction kept 8 bases outside the gene matches. Per the germline V gene, CDR1 is MDHEN and CDR2 is SYDVKM.

This sequence joins TRBV4-1 and TRBJ2-1; perhaps TRBD2 as D (6 bases). V was trimmed by 2 bases and J by 1 base, leaving 15 bases between them. In germline, CDR1 is MGHRA, CDR2 YSYEKL. The CDR3 runs 17 residues. The CDR3: CASSQMGGLGSYNEQFF. The CDR3 DNA reads as TGCGCCAGCAGCCAAATGGGGGGACTGGGTTCCTACAATGAGCAGTTCTTC.

The J gene is TRBJ2-7, the V gene TRBV5-1; 10 positions agree with TRBD2. Looked up from germline, CDR1 is SGHRS and CDR2 is YFSETQ. V lost 10 bases to trimming and J lost 4 bases; unmatched junction nucleotides: 11. CDR3 length: 14 amino acids. The CDR3 DNA is TGCGCCTCCGCCCCTAGCGGGGGTTATTACGAGCAGTACTTC. This translates into CASAPSGGYYEQYF.

On this clone: Other DNA sequences from this sample encode an identical CDR3 as well. This chain links TRBV6-5 with TRBJ1-5, with D perhaps matching TRBD1 (5 bases). Trimming shortened V by 6 bases and J by 5 bases, and 11 bases separated the two germline ends. Germline CDR1 is MNHEY and CDR2 is SVGAGI. The CDR3 has 13 residues. CDR3 DNA sequence: TGTGCCAGCAGAGGGACCGACCATCAGCCCCAGCATTTT. Translated, it gives CASRGTDHQPQHF.

The V gene is TRBV28, the J gene TRBJ1-6; 7 bases are a match to TRBD1. This CDR3 has 19 residues. CDR1 is MDHEN, CDR2 SYDVKM, per germline. V lost 5 bases to trimming and J lost 11 bases; unmatched junction nucleotides: 24. CDR3 in DNA: TGTGCCAGCAGTCCCCTTTTGGACAGGATCTACCCAACTATCCCACCCCTCCACTTT. It translates to CASSPLLDRIYPTIPPLHF.

In this sample, this clone turned up once. V gene TRBV5-1 combines with J gene TRBJ2-2; a weak D match, TRBD2 (5 bases). The CDR3 runs 15 residues. Germline lookup yields CDR1 SGHRS and CDR2 YFSETQ. V shed 7 bases and J shed 1 base, with 14 bases lying between them. CDR3 sequence reads: CASSSRSKNTGELFF. The DNA for the CDR3 is TGCGCCAGCTCTAGCAGGAGCAAGAACACCGGGGAGCTGTTTTTT.

This chain links TRBV4-3 with TRBJ2-2, with unresolved D. Germline-derived CDR1 and CDR2 are LGHNA and YSLEER. Trimming stripped 0 bases from V and 1 base from J, with 6 bases between. This CDR3 is built from 15 residues. The CDR3 DNA sequence: TGCGCCAGCAGCCAAGATAGGCAGAACACCGGGGAGCTGTTTTTT. This sequence encodes CASSQDRQNTGELFF.

The J gene is TRBJ2-5, the V gene TRBV5-1; no reliable D call. The CDR3 spans 13 residues. CDR1 is SGHRS and CDR2 is YFSETQ in the germline V gene. The V and J ends lost 3 bases and 3 bases respectively, with 9 bases between them. CDR3 bases: TGCGCCAGCAGCTCTGGACGGGAAGAGACCCAGTACTTC. Translated, it gives CASSSGREETQYF.

This clone was picked up one time. The chain couples TRBV6-5 to TRBJ1-6; D unclear. In germline, CDR1 is MNHEY, CDR2 SVGAGI. V gave up 2 bases and J gave up 8 bases, with 7 bases separating them. The CDR3 length is 13 residues. The CDR3 nucleotides are TGTGCCAGCAGTTACGGGGTAGATTCACCCCTCCACTTT. This gives the protein CASSYGVDSPLHF.

The gene calls are TRBV19 and TRBJ1-1, with unresolved D. V was cut by 2 bases and J by 2 bases, with 6 bases left in between. The CDR3 is 13 amino acids. Germline V CDR1 and CDR2: LNHDA, SQIVND (reference sequence). CDR3: CASSIQQNTEAFF. DNA for the CDR3: TGTGCCAGTAGTATACAACAAAACACTGAAGCTTTCTTT.

For this clone: Additional DNA sequences in this sample encode the identical CDR3. This rearrangement joins TRBV9 to TRBJ1-1; TRBD1 agrees at 9 bases. The V gene end was trimmed by 0 bases and the J gene end by 3 bases; junction bases not matched to a gene: 3. This CDR3 contains 15 residues. Per the germline V gene, CDR1 is SGDLS and CDR2 is YYNGEE. CDR3 nucleotide sequence: TGTGCCAGCAGCGTAGAAGGGGACAGGGACACTGAAGCTTTCTTT. Translating gives CASSVEGDRDTEAFF.

The chain uses TRBV5-1 and TRBJ1-1; no firm D call. The CDR3 covers 16 residues. The germline V gene has CDR1 SGHRS and CDR2 YFSETQ. V lost 3 bases and J 1 base, leaving 16 bases between the germline ends. CDR3 sequence: CASSSDTAHWNTEAFF. In DNA form, the CDR3 reads TGCGCCAGCAGCTCCGACACCGCCCATTGGAACACTGAAGCTTTCTTT.

DNA of the CDR3: TGCGCCAGCAGCCAAGATGCCCAAGAGGATGAGCAGTTCTTC. As protein: CASSQDAQEDEQFF. V is TRBV4-3 and J is TRBJ2-1; D remains ambiguous. The length of the CDR3 is 14 residues. V was clipped by 0 bases and J by 8 bases, with 11 bases between them. CDR1 and CDR2 (germline): LGHNA, YSLEER.

V gene TRBV6-2 or TRBV6-3 combines with J gene TRBJ2-2; D is unclear. Trimming took off 3 bases at V and 6 bases at J, with 14 bases between the two ends. Looked up from germline, CDR1 is MNHEY and CDR2 is SVGEGT. The CDR3 loop spans 15 amino acids. CDR3 sequence: CASSYTFGGAGELFF. The CDR3 DNA follows: TGTGCCAGCAGTTATACATTTGGTGGGGCCGGGGAGCTGTTTTTT.

The chain has TRBV2 and TRBJ2-3; D is ambiguous. V lost 2 bases to trimming and J lost 4 bases, with 4 bases between them. The germline gives CDR1 SNHLY, CDR2 FYNNEI. This CDR3 region has 12 residues. The CDR3 region is CASSELADTQYF. For the CDR3, the DNA is TGTGCCAGCAGTGAATTGGCAGATACGCAGTATTTT.

The table lists this clone with a few counts. J is TRBJ2-2 and V is TRBV6-1; tentative D call: TRBD2 (6 bases). Germline V gives CDR1 MNHNS, CDR2 SASEGT. V lost 3 bases and J 2 bases, leaving 16 bases between the germline ends. The CDR3 covers 17 residues. As DNA, the CDR3 is TGTGCCAGCAGTGACCCGGTTCTGGGGGGAAACACCGGGGAGCTGTTTTTT. It codes for CASSDPVLGGNTGELFF.